This passage covers 10 T cell receptor beta chains from one sample sequenced in a study of cytomegalovirus exposure and HLA in healthy donors. PCR used 60 Vbeta primers and 13 Jbeta primers. Only in-frame clones appear in the TCRdb table, and some are missing; sequencing was by immunoSEQ multiplex PCR. The profile shows just over 200,000 clones, roughly 80% of them singletons. Source material: PBMCs. Every receptor here comes from a middle-aged woman in good health and CMV-seronegative.

V and J are TRBV5-4 and TRBJ1-2, with 8 bases matching TRBD1. J lost 6 bases, V lost 0 bases, and 4 bases had no gene match. The germline V gene has CDR1 SGHNT and CDR2 YYREEE (reference sequence). This CDR3 comprises 14 residues. CDR3 sequence: CASSLGRGQDGYTF. The CDR3 DNA sequence: TGTGCCAGCAGCTTGGGCAGGGGGCAGGATGGCTACACCTTC.

The genes are TRBV11-2 and TRBJ1-1; TRBD1 matches 10 bases. The CDR3 sequence is 15 residues long. Germline lookup yields CDR1 SGHAT and CDR2 FQNNGV. The V segment lost 2 bases and the J segment 4 bases; nucleotides outside the gene matches: 4. The CDR3 DNA reads as TGTGCCAGCAGCTTAATAGGACAGGGGGGCACTGAAGCTTTCTTT. Protein product: CASSLIGQGGTEAFF.

The chain uses TRBV5-1 and TRBJ2-1; 12 bases line up with TRBD2. There are 16 residues in the CDR3. Germline V gene data show CDR1 as SGHRS and CDR2 as YFSETQ. J was trimmed by 2 bases and V by 4 bases; bases with no gene match: 4. The CDR3, as DNA: TGCGCCAGCAGCGGAGCTAGCGGGAGGGCCTACAATGAGCAGTTCTTC. The encoded protein is CASSGASGRAYNEQFF. Full variable domain (missing parts from reference TRBV5-1 and TRBJ2-1): KAGVTQTPRYLIKTRGQQVTLSCSPISGHRSVSWYQQTPGQGLQFLFEYFSETQRNKGNFPGRFSGRQFSNSRSEMNVSTLELGDSALYLCASSGASGRAYNEQFFGPGTRLTVL.

The sample holds a few counts of this clone. V is TRBV5-1 and J is TRBJ2-5; no definite D call. The CDR3 has 13 amino acids. Germline V gene data show CDR1 as SGHRS and CDR2 as YFSETQ. Trimming stripped 0 bases from V and 3 bases from J, with 6 bases between. The CDR3 bases are TGCGCCAGCAGCTTGGAGTCAGAAGAGACCCAGTACTTC. Translating gives CASSLESEETQYF.

This chain uses TRBV9 with TRBJ2-7; 8 positions agree with TRBD1. The trim removed 3 bases at V and 2 bases at J, leaving 4 bases unmatched. Germline values: CDR1 SGDLS, CDR2 YYNGEE. CDR3 length: 14 residues. The CDR3 bases are TGTGCCAGCAGCGAGCGGACAGGGACCTACGAGCAGTACTTC. It specifies CASSERTGTYEQYF. Using reference TRBV9 and TRBJ2-7 for the parts outside the CDR3, the full variable domain is DSGVTQTPKHLITATGQRVTLRCSPRSGDLSVYWYQQSLDQGLQFLIQYYNGEERAKGNILERFSAQQFPDLHSELNLSSLELGDSALYFCASSERTGTYEQYFGPGTRLTVT.

The V and J genes are TRBV5-1 and TRBJ2-5; 12 bases map to TRBD1. The J call may be in error: the DNA end matches TRBJ2-7 better. From germline, CDR1 is SGHRS and CDR2 YFSETQ. The length of the CDR3 is 14 residues. The CDR3 loop is CASSGTGGYYEQYF. In DNA, the CDR3 is TGCGCCAGCAGCGGGACAGGGGGCTACTACGAGCAGTACTTC.

This chain links TRBV19 with TRBJ1-2; TRBD1 is a possible D gene (5 bases). The ends were cut back, 6 bases at V and 8 bases at J, with 22 bases in the middle. This CDR3 is built from 15 residues. Germline assignment: CDR1 LNHDA and CDR2 SQIVND (reference sequence). The CDR3 DNA follows: TGTGCCAGTAGCTTTTCCGTGACAGCTGCGTCGGGCTACACCTTC. Amino acids: CASSFSVTAASGYTF.

This clone was found once. V usage is TRBV20-1 and J usage is TRBJ2-5; 9 bases fit TRBD1. Germline V gene data show CDR1 as DFQATT and CDR2 as SNEGSKA (reference sequence). Trimming cost V 5 bases and J 14 bases; bases outside gene matches: 9. The CDR3 length is 11 residues. The CDR3 DNA is TGCAGTGCTCCGATCCGGGACAGGGCCTACTTC. Translated, it gives CSAPIRDRAYF.

This clone was counted once. The chain is built from TRBV11-2 and TRBJ2-1, with D maybe TRBD2 (6 bases). This CDR3 is built from 18 residues. V was clipped by 5 bases and J by 5 bases, with 25 bases between them. Germline loops: CDR1 SGHAT, CDR2 FQNNGV. In DNA, the CDR3 is TGTGCCAGCAGCCTCAGGCGGCTAGCAGCCGGAGGGGACAATGAGCAGTTCTTC. Encoded protein: CASSLRRLAAGGDNEQFF. Supplemented by reference TRBV11-2 and TRBJ2-1, the full variable domain reads EAGVAQSPRYKIIEKRQSVAFWCNPISGHATLYWYQQILGQGPKLLIQFQNNGVVDDSQLPKDRFSAERLKGVDSTLKIQPAKLEDSAVYLCASSLRRLAAGGDNEQFFGPGTRLTVL.

With regard to this clone: This sample includes further DNA sequences coding for the same CDR3. V usage is TRBV29-1 and J usage is TRBJ2-3; 8 bases fit TRBD1. The CDR3 runs 13 residues. Germline-derived CDR1 and CDR2 are SQVTM and ANQGSEA. The junction had 2 bases not matched to a gene; V was cut back by 6 bases and J by 0 bases. The CDR3 is CSVGTGSTDTQYF. The CDR3 DNA reads TGCAGCGTCGGGACAGGTAGCACAGATACGCAGTATTTT.